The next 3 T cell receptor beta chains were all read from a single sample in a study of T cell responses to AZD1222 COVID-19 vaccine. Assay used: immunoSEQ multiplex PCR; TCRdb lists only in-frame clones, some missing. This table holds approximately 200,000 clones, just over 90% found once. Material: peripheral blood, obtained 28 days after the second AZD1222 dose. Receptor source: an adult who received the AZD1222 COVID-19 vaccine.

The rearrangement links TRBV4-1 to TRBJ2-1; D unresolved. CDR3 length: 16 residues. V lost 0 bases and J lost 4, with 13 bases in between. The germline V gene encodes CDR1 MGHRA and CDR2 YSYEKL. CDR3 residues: CASSQEGAGPYNEQFF. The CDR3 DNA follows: TGCGCCAGCAGCCAAGAGGGTGCCGGACCGTACAATGAGCAGTTCTTC.

CDR3 sequence (DNA): TGTGCCAGCAGTTACTCAACGACCGGGGACTTCTCCTACGAGCAGTACTTC. Protein: CASSYSTTGDFSYEQYF. The chain joins TRBV6-2 or TRBV6-3 to TRBJ2-7; the D gene is possibly TRBD2 (6 bases). Trimming shortened V by 0 bases and J by 0 bases, and 15 bases separated the two germline ends. The CDR3 length is 17 residues. CDR1 MNHEY and CDR2 SVGEGT come from the germline V gene.

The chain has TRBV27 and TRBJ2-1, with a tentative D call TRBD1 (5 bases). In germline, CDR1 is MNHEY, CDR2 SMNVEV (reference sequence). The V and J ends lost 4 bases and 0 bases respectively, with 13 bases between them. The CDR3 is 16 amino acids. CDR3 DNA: TGTGCCAGCAGTTGGAAGGGGCCCCTCTCCTACAATGAGCAGTTCTTC. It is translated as CASSWKGPLSYNEQFF.